The rows below give T cell receptor beta chains drawn from one sample of a study of blood T cells in healthy people across ages. One entry per CDR3 protein, called by TCRdb with MiXCR from the 5' RACE reads. The sample lists over a million distinct CDR3 sequences, under 55% occurring once. The sample was blood. All receptors come from a woman aged 18 to 35 in good health. CDR3s include the opening cysteine and the closing phenylalanine or tryptophan. D genes are given only for firm matches.

D: .
V: TRBV7-9
length: 12
J: TRBJ1-4
CDR3: CASSLGWEKLFF

D: .
V: TRBV30
length: 13
J: TRBJ1-1
CDR3: CAWSVGGFAEAFF

D: .
V: TRBV29-1
length: 13
J: TRBJ2-7
CDR3: CSVRTVLTYEQYF

D: .
V: TRBV30
length: 14
J: TRBJ1-1
CDR3: CAWSDGQPGTEAFF

D: TRBD2
V: TRBV7-9
length: 14
J: TRBJ2-5
CDR3: CASSSNRGVETQYF

D: .
V: TRBV6-2/TRBV6-3
length: 14
J: TRBJ2-7
CDR3: CASTYRGNIYEQYF

D: TRBD2
V: TRBV6-4
length: 15
J: TRBJ2-1
CDR3: CASSGGSGTYNEQFF

D: .
V: TRBV6-4
length: 15
J: TRBJ2-1
CDR3: CASSDSGENYNEQFF

D: .
V: TRBV20-1
length: 12
J: TRBJ2-2
CDR3: CSALGKTGELFF

D: TRBD1
V: TRBV7-9
length: 16
J: TRBJ1-2
CDR3: CASSTLRTGSNYGYTF

D: .
V: TRBV29-1
length: 12
J: TRBJ2-1
CDR3: CSVALGINEQFF

D: .
V: TRBV12-3/TRBV12-4
length: 14
J: TRBJ1-4
CDR3: CASSLLPSEEKLFF

D: .
V: TRBV29-1
length: 13
J: TRBJ1-4
CDR3: CSVVSLGAEKLFF

D: .
V: TRBV27
length: 16
J: TRBJ2-3
CDR3: CASSSSGPDTTDTQYF

D: .
V: TRBV3-1
length: 14
J: TRBJ2-1
CDR3: CASSRRGLQETQFF

D: .
V: TRBV7-2
length: 13
J: TRBJ2-3
CDR3: CASRATWADTQYF

D: .
V: TRBV20-1
length: 12
J: TRBJ2-1
CDR3: CSARVLRGEQFF

D: .
V: TRBV7-9
length: 16
J: TRBJ2-3
CDR3: CASSLPTWGLTDTQYF

D: .
V: TRBV5-6
length: 14
J: TRBJ2-4
CDR3: CASSLRGFGNEQYF

D: .
V: TRBV29-1
length: 15
J: TRBJ2-7
CDR3: CSVVSGQGSFYEQYF

D: .
V: TRBV6-5
length: 10
J: TRBJ2-3
CDR3: CASRIDTQYF

D: TRBD2
V: TRBV4-1
length: 16
J: TRBJ2-7
CDR3: CASSQDYRLASYEQYF